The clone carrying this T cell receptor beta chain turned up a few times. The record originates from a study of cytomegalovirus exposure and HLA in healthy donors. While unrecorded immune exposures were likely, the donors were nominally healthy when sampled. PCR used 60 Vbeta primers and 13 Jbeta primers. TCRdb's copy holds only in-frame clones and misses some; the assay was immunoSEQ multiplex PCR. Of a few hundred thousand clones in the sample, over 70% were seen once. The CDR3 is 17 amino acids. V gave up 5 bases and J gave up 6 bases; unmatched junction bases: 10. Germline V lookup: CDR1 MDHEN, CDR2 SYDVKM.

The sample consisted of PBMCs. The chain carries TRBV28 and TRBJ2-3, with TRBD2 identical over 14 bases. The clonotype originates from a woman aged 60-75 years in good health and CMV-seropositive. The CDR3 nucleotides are TGTGCCAGCAGTAGCCCCGGACTAGCGGGAGGAGGCGATACGCAGTATTTT. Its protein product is CASSSPGLAGGGDTQYF. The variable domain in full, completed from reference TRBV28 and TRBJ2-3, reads DVKVTQSSRYLVKRTGEKVFLECVQDMDHENMFWYRQDPGLGLRLIYFSYDVKMKEKGDIPEGYSVSREKKERFSLILESASTNQTSMYLCASSSPGLAGGGDTQYFGPGTRLTVL.